The 12 T cell receptor beta chains below come from one sample, sequenced in a study of shared clonotypes between healthy human individuals. TCRdb's table, derived via immunoSEQ multiplex PCR, lists solely in-frame clones and lacks some. The repertoire holds over 2 million clones, with 85% to 95% as singletons. Specimen: naive CD4+ T cells from PBMCs. Subset noted: CD45RA+ positively selected. The receptors come from a man in his late teens or twenties in good health. Some clones in this sample may be carry-over from other donors' samples.

This sequence joins TRBV28 and TRBJ2-7; D gene uncertain. In germline, CDR1 is MDHEN, CDR2 SYDVKM. V was shortened by 4 bases and J by 4 bases, with 14 bases between the two germline ends. The CDR3 runs to 14 residues. The CDR3 nucleotides are TGTGCCAGCAGTTGGTCCAATGGACGTTACGAGCAGTACTTC. It yields the protein CASSWSNGRYEQYF. Complete variable domain (other parts from reference TRBV28 and TRBJ2-7): DVKVTQSSRYLVKRTGEKVFLECVQDMDHENMFWYRQDPGLGLRLIYFSYDVKMKEKGDIPEGYSVSREKKERFSLILESASTNQTSMYLCASSWSNGRYEQYFGPGTRLTVT.

Turning to this clone: Other nucleotide sequences in the sample specify the same CDR3. This rearrangement joins TRBV2 to TRBJ1-1, with a tentative D call TRBD1 (6 bases). The V end lost 2 bases, the J end lost 1 base, and 11 bases lay between the germline ends. Germline CDR1 and CDR2: SNHLY and FYNNEI. The length of the CDR3 is 15 residues. The CDR3 bases are TGTGCCAGCAGTGAATATCGACAGGAGAACACTGAAGCTTTCTTT. Translated: CASSEYRQENTEAFF.

V and J are TRBV5-1 and TRBJ2-4, with TRBD2 matching over 10 bases. CDR1 SGHRS and CDR2 YFSETQ come from the germline V gene. After removal of 3 bases from V and 6 bases from J, the junction contained 3 bases not matched to a gene. CDR3 length equals 14 residues. CDR3 DNA: TGCGCCAGCAGCTCCACTAGCGGGGTAAACATTCAGTACTTC. It is translated as CASSSTSGVNIQYF. The full variable domain, its missing parts supplied by reference TRBV5-1 and TRBJ2-4, is KAGVTQTPRYLIKTRGQQVTLSCSPISGHRSVSWYQQTPGQGLQFLFEYFSETQRNKGNFPGRFSGRQFSNSRSEMNVSTLELGDSALYLCASSSTSGVNIQYFGAGTRLSVL.

This clone has a single count. V and J are TRBV30 and TRBJ1-1; no clear D gene. The CDR3 has 11 amino acids. Germline V gene sequence: CDR1 GTSNPN, CDR2 SVGIG (reference sequence). V lost 3 bases and J 11 bases, leaving 13 bases between the germline ends. In DNA, the CDR3 is TGTGCCTGGAGCACAGAGCTCGAGGCTTTCTTT. This gives the protein CAWSTELEAFF.

This chain joins TRBV28 and TRBJ1-1; D not certain. V lost 3 bases to trimming and J lost 9 bases, with 17 bases between them. The germline V gene encodes CDR1 MDHEN and CDR2 SYDVKM. The CDR3 is 14 residues long. Here the CDR3 reads CASSFSPQLQKAFF. CDR3 in DNA: TGTGCCAGCAGTTTTAGTCCACAGCTACAGAAAGCTTTCTTT.

The CDR3 DNA follows: TGCAGCGTTGAATATCGGGCTGAAGCTTTCTTT. Translated, it gives CSVEYRAEAFF. The rearrangement links TRBV29-1 to TRBJ1-1; D gene unclear. Germline V CDR1 and CDR2: SQVTM, ANQGSEA. Between the trimmed V and J ends, which lost 2 bases and 6 bases, there was a span of 7 bases. This CDR3 contains 11 residues.

The genes are TRBV5-4 and TRBJ2-2; D tentatively reads TRBD1 or TRBD2 (7 bases each). V was pared by 0 bases and J by 3 bases, with 15 bases between. Germline V gives CDR1 SGHNT, CDR2 YYREEE (reference sequence). The CDR3 contains 17 residues. CDR3 nucleotide sequence: TGTGCCAGCAGCTTGGCCAGGGGGGGTTGGGACACCGGGGAGCTGTTTTTT. Translating it yields CASSLARGGWDTGELFF.

The rearrangement uses TRBV29-1 and TRBJ2-2, with D perhaps matching TRBD2 (5 bases). V lost 5 bases and J lost 4, with 14 bases in between. The CDR3 is 14 residues long. Germline-derived CDR1 and CDR2 are SQVTM and ANQGSEA. The CDR3 bases are TGCAGCGTTACTAGTCTAGCATCCACCGGGGAGCTGTTTTTT. Its protein is CSVTSLASTGELFF.

This chain links TRBV14 with TRBJ1-4, with a tentative D call TRBD1 (6 bases). Trimming removed 5 bases from V and 6 bases from J, with 16 bases in between. CDR1 SGHDN and CDR2 FVKESK come from the germline V gene. CDR3 length: 15 residues. The CDR3, as DNA: TGTGCCAGCAGCGCTGTGGGGGCAGGGTATGAAAAACTGTTTTTT. Translation gives CASSAVGAGYEKLFF.

V gene TRBV4-1 combines with J gene TRBJ2-3; D is unresolved. The CDR3 extends over 13 amino acids. CDR1 is MGHRA and CDR2 is YSYEKL in the germline V gene. V lost 3 bases, J lost 7 bases, and 11 bases lay in between. In DNA form, the CDR3 reads TGCGCCAGCAGCCAGCTCGGCTGGAATACGCAGTATTTT. Protein sequence: CASSQLGWNTQYF.

This rearrangement joins TRBV27 to TRBJ2-3; TRBD2 matches 14 bases. The V gene's germline CDR1 is MNHEY and CDR2 SMNVEV (reference sequence). The V segment lost 3 bases and the J segment 0 bases; nucleotides outside the gene matches: 5. The CDR3 has 18 residues. The CDR3 reads CASSFPGTSGSSTDTQYF. The DNA of the CDR3 is TGTGCCAGCAGTTTCCCGGGGACTAGCGGGAGTAGCACAGATACGCAGTATTTT.

With regard to this clone: The sample contains more than one DNA sequence encoding this CDR3. The chain employs TRBV7-2 and TRBJ2-5; D call uncertain. The CDR3 covers 14 residues. Germline assignment: CDR1 SGHTA and CDR2 FQGNSA. Trimming removed 5 bases from V and 1 base from J, with 11 bases in between. The CDR3 loop reads CASSLGRSQETQYF. CDR3 sequence (DNA): TGTGCCAGCAGCCTCGGGCGGTCCCAAGAGACCCAGTACTTC.